This entry features one T cell receptor beta chain sequence. Its antigen is not identified. The data derive from a study of OX40 agonist ivuxolimab in advanced cancers. For the study at large: A mean age of around 60 years, range roughly 23 to 85, was recorded, and 70% to 85% were male.

Study results and limitations: Mean expanded clone counts were higher in CD8+ than CD4+ T cells.

The repertoire was sequenced with immunoSEQ multiplex PCR; TCRdb's copy has only in-frame clones and lacks some. The sample records 65,000 to 85,000 clones, roughly 90% being singletons. V was cut by 3 bases and J by 7 bases, with 4 bases left in between. Germline loops: CDR1 SGHTA, CDR2 FQGTGA. The CDR3 covers 12 residues. Sample: CD4+ or CD8+ T cells sorted from blood, taken in a trial of the OX40 agonist ivuxolimab. The chain couples TRBV7-3 to TRBJ1-6, with unresolved D. The origin of this receptor is an adult with an advanced solid tumor such as melanoma, head and neck, liver or kidney cancer. CDR3 amino acids: CASSFANSPLHF. The CDR3 DNA reads TGTGCCAGCAGCTTCGCCAATTCACCCCTCCACTTT.